This T cell receptor beta chain was identified during a study of T cell responses to AZD1222 COVID-19 vaccine. Study results and caveats: Vaccine-associated CD4 TCRs ranged over spike, dominating at 160-218 and 743-854. Following two doses of AZD1222, Spike-specific TCR breadth and depth rose.

Germline CDR1 MRHNA, CDR2 SNTAGT. Between the trimmed V and J ends, which lost 3 bases and 1 base, there was a span of 9 bases. The CDR3 totals 15 residues. This clone was recorded only once. Antigen unknown. Data came from immunoSEQ multiplex PCR; TCRdb stores just in-frame clones and leaves some out. The repertoire holds roughly 35,000 clones, with 65% to 90% as singletons. The gene calls are TRBV6-4 and TRBJ2-2; D may be TRBD1 (7 bases). This sequence originates from an adult in good health. The sequencing here drew on peripheral blood, taken on day 0 of AZD1222 vaccination. This CDR3 is CASSEQGGNTGELFF. CDR3 sequence (DNA): TGTGCCAGCAGTGAGCAGGGGGGGAACACCGGGGAGCTGTTTTTT.